This is a list of T cell receptor beta chains from one sample in a study of CD8 T cells in Susac syndrome. TCRdb reanalysed the immunoSEQ multiplex PCR reads using MiXCR and keeps one entry per CDR3 protein. The sample carries about 190,000 distinct CDR3 sequences, around nine tenths recorded once. Material for sequencing was CD4+ T cells from PBMCs. Receptors originate from a human donor with Susac syndrome. Each CDR3 is given with its conserved first and last residue. The D gene is left open where the match is weak. For some rows the clone size is stated as once, few or many, or as a class when expanded; others skip it.

J gene	D gene	clone size	V gene	CDR3 length	CDR3 protein	CDR3 DNA
TRBJ2-7	NA	NA	TRBV18	14	CASSQLAGSYEQYF	TGTGCCAGCTCACAACTAGCCGGCTCCTACGAGCAGTACTTC
TRBJ1-2	TRBD1	NA	TRBV2	12	CASSEWTGGYTF	TGTGCCAGCAGCGAATGGACAGGTGGCTACACCTTC
TRBJ2-1	NA	NA	TRBV7-9	13	CASSSSTRNEQFF	TGTGCCAGCAGCTCCTCCACTCGAAATGAGCAGTTCTTC
TRBJ2-5	NA	NA	TRBV9	13	CASSQNPGETQYF	TGTGCCAGCAGCCAAAACCCGGGGGAGACCCAGTACTTC
TRBJ2-7	NA	NA	TRBV20-1	14	CSAGLSSGSYEQYF	TGCAGTGCTGGACTGAGTAGCGGTTCCTACGAGCAGTACTTC
TRBJ2-1	TRBD2	NA	TRBV28	15	CASSPLVAGDNEQFF	TGTGCCAGCAGCCCCCTGGTAGCGGGAGACAATGAGCAGTTCTTC
TRBJ1-6	NA	NA	TRBV6-5	15	CASSYSGVGDSPLHF	TGTGCCAGCAGTTATTCCGGTGTAGGGGATTCACCCCTCCACTTT
TRBJ2-7	TRBD2	NA	TRBV18	15	CASSPRAGEISEQYF	TGTGCCAGCTCACCACGAGCGGGAGAGATTAGCGAGCAGTACTTC
TRBJ2-7	TRBD2	once	TRBV12-3/TRBV12-4	19	CASSYPGRTSGSSSYEQYF	TGTGCCAGCAGTTACCCAGGGAGGACTAGCGGGTCGAGCTCCTACGAGCAGTACTTC
TRBJ2-7	TRBD1	NA	TRBV6-5	15	CASSYGWTGTYEQYF	TGTGCCAGCAGTTACGGGTGGACAGGGACTTACGAGCAGTACTTC
TRBJ1-2	TRBD1	NA	TRBV3-1	15	CASSQASTGDVGYTF	TGTGCCAGCAGCCAAGCCTCTACAGGGGATGTGGGCTACACCTTC
TRBJ2-1	TRBD2	NA	TRBV9	14	CASSVSGSPDEQFF	TGTGCCAGCAGCGTCAGCGGGAGTCCCGATGAGCAGTTCTTC
TRBJ1-2	TRBD1	NA	TRBV5-1	13	CASRSTGGYGYTF	TGCGCCAGCAGATCTACAGGGGGCTATGGCTACACCTTC
TRBJ2-7	TRBD2	NA	TRBV11-1	20	CASSLVMTGTSGRFGYEQYF	TGTGCCAGCAGCTTGGTGATGACCGGGACTAGCGGGAGGTTCGGCTACGAGCAGTACTTC
TRBJ1-5	TRBD1	once	TRBV12-3/TRBV12-4	16	CASSSKTGDYNQPQHF	TGTGCCAGCAGTTCAAAGACAGGGGATTACAATCAGCCCCAGCATTTT
TRBJ2-5	TRBD2	NA	TRBV7-2	15	CASKLAGGPGETQYF	TGTGCCAGCAAGTTAGCGGGGGGGCCGGGTGAGACCCAGTACTTC
TRBJ1-6	NA	NA	TRBV5-1	16	CASSLKLLAGNSPLHF	TGCGCCAGCAGCTTGAAATTGCTCGCAGGGAATTCACCCCTCCACTTT
TRBJ2-3	TRBD2	NA	TRBV2	14	CASRTSGWTDTQYF	TGTGCCAGCAGGACTAGCGGGTGGACAGATACGCAGTATTTT
TRBJ1-1	TRBD1	once	TRBV12-3/TRBV12-4	14	CASSKGQGGTEAFF	TGTGCCAGCAGTAAAGGACAGGGGGGCACTGAAGCTTTCTTT
TRBJ1-4	TRBD1	NA	TRBV5-4	16	CASSLQPGQPNEKLFF	TGTGCCAGCAGCTTACAGCCGGGACAGCCTAATGAAAAACTGTTTTTT
TRBJ1-5	NA	few	TRBV10-3	14	CAISIGQNNQPQHF	TGTGCCATCAGTATCGGACAGAACAATCAGCCCCAGCATTTT
TRBJ1-2	TRBD1	NA	TRBV30	14	CASNPGQGDYGYTF	TGTGCCTCTAATCCGGGACAGGGGGACTATGGCTACACCTTC
TRBJ1-4	TRBD1	once	TRBV28	18	CASSPWTGRTFGGEKLFF	TGTGCCAGCAGTCCTTGGACAGGGAGAACGTTCGGTGGCGAAAAACTGTTTTTT
TRBJ2-1	NA	NA	TRBV5-6	14	CASFLTDTYNEQFF	TGTGCCAGCTTCCTGACAGATACCTACAATGAGCAGTTCTTC
TRBJ2-7	NA	NA	TRBV25-1	11	CASSETGRQYF	TGTGCCAGCAGTGAAACAGGGAGACAGTACTTC
TRBJ1-1	NA	once	TRBV5-6	16	CASSQPTSGVVTEAFF	TGTGCCAGCAGCCAACCAACGTCGGGTGTTGTGACTGAAGCTTTCTTT
TRBJ1-1	NA	NA	TRBV6-5	14	CASSLEGVNTEAFF	TGTGCCAGCAGTTTAGAAGGGGTGAACACTGAAGCTTTCTTT
TRBJ1-1	NA	NA	TRBV5-4	15	CASSLAGTMNTEAFF	TGTGCCAGCAGCTTGGCCGGGACAATGAACACTGAAGCTTTCTTT